Shown below are 29 T cell receptor beta chains from a single sample sequenced in a study of blood T cell repertoires in COVID-19. The table came from immunoSEQ multiplex PCR; TCRdb's copy has only in-frame clones and leaves some out. The sample comprises some 130,000 clones, about 89% of which are singletons, and more than 3.5% rests with the top ten. Specimen: peripheral blood. All receptors derive from a man between 60 and 70 years old with COVID-19, enrolled during active disease.

This chain uses TRBV13 with TRBJ1-2; D call uncertain. There are 14 residues in the CDR3. The V and J ends lost 0 bases and 8 bases respectively, with 13 bases between them. Germline V CDR1 and CDR2: PRHDT, FYEKMQ (reference sequence). In DNA form, the CDR3 reads TGTGCCAGCAGCTTAGGGGGAGTCCCCTTGGGCTACACCTTC. It translates to CASSLGGVPLGYTF.

CDR3 residues: CASSDLYEQYF. CDR3 bases: TGTGCCAGCTCCGACTTATACGAGCAGTACTTC. J is TRBJ2-7 and V is TRBV6-5; no firm D call. This CDR3 region has 11 residues. Germline V CDR1 and CDR2: MNHEY, SVGAGI. The V gene lost 8 bases and the J gene lost 4 bases, with 9 bases spanning the gap.

J is TRBJ1-1 and V is TRBV7-8; possible D gene TRBD1, 6 bases. CDR3 size: 14 residues. Germline CDR1 reads SGHVS; CDR2 reads FQNEAQ. V lost 6 bases, J lost 5 bases, and 16 bases lay in between. CDR3 in DNA: TGTGCCAGCAGAACAGAAACAGGGCTAACTGAAGCTTTCTTT. It is translated as CASRTETGLTEAFF.

CDR3 sequence: CASSLTSGRGSETQYF. The CDR3 DNA reads as TGTGCCAGCAGTTTAACGAGTGGCCGGGGAAGTGAGACCCAGTACTTC. The chain recombines TRBV28 with TRBJ2-5; a possible D gene is TRBD2 (5 bases). This CDR3 contains 16 residues. The V and J ends lost 2 bases and 5 bases respectively, with 18 bases between them. Germline V gene data show CDR1 as MDHEN and CDR2 as SYDVKM.

The V and J genes are TRBV5-1 and TRBJ2-2; D perhaps matches TRBD1 (6 bases). The CDR3 is 15 residues long. V lost 4 bases and J 2 bases, leaving 12 bases between the germline ends. Germline V gene sequence: CDR1 SGHRS, CDR2 YFSETQ. CDR3 sequence: CASSTDRTNTGELFF. The DNA for the CDR3 is TGCGCCAGCAGCACGGACAGAACCAACACCGGGGAGCTGTTTTTT.

CDR3 in amino acids: CASSCSWRADTEAFF. DNA for the CDR3: TGTGCCAGCAGTTGCTCGTGGAGGGCGGACACTGAAGCTTTCTTT. The chain uses TRBV21-1 and TRBJ1-1. TRBV21-1 is deemed a pseudogene. The CDR3 loop spans 15 amino acids.

The chain employs TRBV6-5 and TRBJ1-2, with TRBD1 matching 9 bases. The germline V gene encodes CDR1 MNHEY and CDR2 SVGAGI. V was pared by 5 bases and J by 3 bases, with 4 bases of the junction left unmatched. The CDR3 is made up of 14 amino acids. Written as DNA, the CDR3 is TGTGCCAGCAGTAACGGACAGGGGCACTATGGCTACACCTTC. This gives the protein CASSNGQGHYGYTF.

The gene calls are TRBV14 and TRBJ2-2; possibly TRBD1 for D (6 bases). The CDR3 is made up of 14 amino acids. With 2 bases removed from V and 4 bases from J, the gap between germline ends came to 8 bases. Germline CDR1 reads SGHDN; CDR2 reads FVKESK. CDR3 coding DNA: TGTGCCAGCAGCCAATTCAGGGGCACCGGGGAGCTGTTTTTT. Translating it yields CASSQFRGTGELFF. The complete variable domain, with remaining parts taken from reference TRBV14 and TRBJ2-2, reads EAGVTQFPSHSVIEKGQTVTLRCDPISGHDNLYWYRRVMGKEIKFLLHFVKESKQDESGMPNNRFLAERTGGTYSTLKVQPAELEDSGVYFCASSQFRGTGELFFGEGSRLTVL.

The chain has TRBV7-9 and TRBJ2-5; 10 bases are a match to TRBD2. The V segment lost 4 bases and the J segment 4 bases; nucleotides outside the gene matches: 15. In germline, CDR1 is SEHNR, CDR2 FQNEAQ (reference sequence). This CDR3 is 18 amino acids long. The DNA of the CDR3 is TGTGCCAGCAGCTCCCAGCGGGGGGGTTCATGGGGTGGAGAGACCCAGTACTTC. It encodes CASSSQRGGSWGGETQYF.

The CDR3 nucleotides are TGTGCCTGGAGTGTACAATCTGAAGCTTTCTTT. Amino acids: CAWSVQSEAFF. V usage is TRBV30 and J usage is TRBJ1-1; D is unresolved. Germline values: CDR1 GTSNPN, CDR2 SVGIG (reference sequence). V was cut by 0 bases and J by 6 bases, with 5 bases left in between. The CDR3 covers 11 residues. Drawing the rest from reference TRBV30 and TRBJ1-1, the complete variable domain is SQTIHQWPATLVQPVGSPLSLECTVEGTSNPNLYWYRQAAGRGLQLLFYSVGIGQISSEVPQNLSASRPQDRQFILSSKKLLLSDSGFYLCAWSVQSEAFFGQGTRLTVV.

This sequence joins TRBV30 and TRBJ1-6, with TRBD1 matching over 10 bases. CDR1 and CDR2 (germline): GTSNPN, SVGIG (reference sequence). CDR3 length: 14 residues. V trimming: 5 bases; J trimming: 10 bases; junction bases outside the gene matches: 8. CDR3 sequence (DNA): TGTGCCTGGGCCGGGACAGGGGTTGAATCACCCCTCCACTTT. Its translation is CAWAGTGVESPLHF.

The chain uses TRBV5-1 and TRBJ2-7; TRBD1 matches at 7 bases. The germline V gene encodes CDR1 SGHRS and CDR2 YFSETQ. The CDR3 runs 12 residues. V lost 4 bases to trimming and J lost 5 bases; unmatched junction nucleotides: 3. CDR3 bases: TGCGCCAGCAGCCCAACAGGGGACGAGCAGTACTTC. Translating it yields CASSPTGDEQYF.

This chain links TRBV30 with TRBJ2-1, with 9 bases identical to TRBD1. After removal of 5 bases from V and 6 bases from J, the junction contained 2 bases not matched to a gene. In germline, CDR1 is GTSNPN, CDR2 SVGIG (reference sequence). The CDR3 loop spans 12 amino acids. The CDR3 is CAWETGGNEQFF. The CDR3 DNA follows: TGTGCCTGGGAGACAGGGGGCAATGAGCAGTTCTTC. Full variable domain (remainder filled in from reference TRBV30 and TRBJ2-1): SQTIHQWPATLVQPVGSPLSLECTVEGTSNPNLYWYRQAAGRGLQLLFYSVGIGQISSEVPQNLSASRPQDRQFILSSKKLLLSDSGFYLCAWETGGNEQFFGPGTRLTVL.

For the CDR3, the DNA is TGTGCCAGCAGCGCTGAGGATCCCTCCACTAGCGGGGGGATAACAGATACGCAGTATTTT. It codes for CASSAEDPSTSGGITDTQYF. V is TRBV9 and J is TRBJ2-3; TRBD2 matches 12 bases. The CDR3 consists of 20 residues. V lost 3 bases and J lost 3; bases outside the gene matches: 17. Germline V lookup: CDR1 SGDLS, CDR2 YYNGEE.

This clone was counted a single time. This chain uses TRBV7-2 with TRBJ1-2; 8 nucleotides agree with TRBD1. This CDR3 spans 13 amino acids. The germline CDR1 and CDR2 sequences are SGHTA and FQGNSA. J lost 7 bases, V lost 4 bases, and 5 bases had no gene match. The CDR3 loop reads CASSWTDRAGYTF. CDR3 DNA sequence: TGTGCCAGCAGCTGGACGGACAGGGCTGGCTACACCTTC. Full variable domain (outside the CDR3, taken from reference TRBV7-2 and TRBJ1-2): GAGVSQSPSNKVTEKGKDVELRCDPISGHTALYWYRQSLGQGLEFLIYFQGNSAPDKSGLPSDRFSAERTGGSVSTLTIQRTQQEDSAVYLCASSWTDRAGYTFGSGTRLTVV.

The chain joins TRBV27 to TRBJ1-5; 10 positions match TRBD1. The CDR3 is made up of 13 amino acids. J lost 7 bases, V lost 6 bases, and 3 bases had no gene match. CDR1 and CDR2 (germline): MNHEY, SMNVEV (reference sequence). The DNA of the CDR3 is TGTGCCAGCAGCCGGGACAGGGGACAGCCCCAGCATTTT. Translating it yields CASSRDRGQPQHF.

V and J are TRBV27 and TRBJ2-6, with a weak D call TRBD2 (7 bases). Trimming took 2 bases from V and 12 from J, leaving 17 bases between them. The CDR3 is 15 amino acids. Germline V gene lookup returns CDR1 MNHEY and CDR2 SMNVEV (reference sequence). The CDR3 DNA is TGTGCCAGCAGTTTACGGGGGGCCCTCACCGGCGTCCTGACTTTC. Translation gives CASSLRGALTGVLTF.

The rearrangement joins TRBV6-5 to TRBJ1-3; 7 nucleotides match TRBD1. V shed 2 bases, J shed 11 bases, and the junction held 9 bases outside the gene matches. The CDR3 is made up of 14 amino acids. In germline, CDR1 is MNHEY, CDR2 SVGAGI. The DNA of the CDR3 is TGTGCCAGCAGTTACGTTCCCGGTCAGGGGGCCATATATTTT. This sequence encodes CASSYVPGQGAIYF.

The rearrangement uses TRBV7-8 and TRBJ1-6, with 9 bases fitting TRBD1. The J segment lost 6 bases and the V segment lost 1 base, leaving 10 bases of the junction unmatched. This CDR3 is 18 amino acids long. Looked up from germline, CDR1 is SGHVS and CDR2 is FQNEAQ. The CDR3 DNA is TGTGCCAGCAGCTTAGACGCGCCAGGGACAGGGTTTAATTCACCCCTCCACTTT. Its protein product is CASSLDAPGTGFNSPLHF.

The chain carries TRBV19 and TRBJ1-5; 8 nucleotides line up with TRBD1. V dropped 5 bases and J dropped 5; count of bases not matched to a gene: 2. CDR3 length: 13 amino acids. Germline-derived CDR1 and CDR2 are LNHDA and SQIVND (reference sequence). The CDR3 DNA is TGTGCCAGTAGTCCGGACAGGGATCAGCCCCAGCATTTT. Translating gives CASSPDRDQPQHF.

The J gene is TRBJ1-1, the V gene TRBV19; D perhaps matches TRBD1 (5 bases). CDR1 and CDR2 (germline): LNHDA, SQIVND (reference sequence). CDR3 length: 11 amino acids. V lost 6 bases, J lost 10 bases, and 12 bases lay in between. CDR3 residues: CASSLMGGAFF. DNA of the CDR3: TGTGCCAGTAGCCTGATGGGGGGAGCTTTCTTT.

CDR3 sequence reads: CASSVRQGGYNEQFF. In DNA, the CDR3 is TGTGCCAGCAGCGTAAGACAGGGGGGCTACAATGAGCAGTTCTTC. The V and J genes are TRBV9 and TRBJ2-1; the match to TRBD1 covers 9 bases. Losses at the gene ends were 1 base for V and 3 bases for J; bases not matched to a gene: 2. This CDR3 has 15 amino acids. Germline assignment: CDR1 SGDLS and CDR2 YYNGEE.

The chain links TRBV5-4 to TRBJ1-2; the D gene is possibly TRBD1 (6 bases). The CDR3 sequence is 13 residues long. V gave up 4 bases and J gave up 1 base, with 8 bases separating them. CDR1 is SGHNT and CDR2 is YYREEE in the germline V gene (reference sequence). CDR3 nucleotide sequence: TGTGCCAGCAGCGTGGACAGTAACTATGGCTACACCTTC. It specifies CASSVDSNYGYTF.

The CDR3 DNA is TGTGCCAGCAATCGGTTGATTAATTCACCCCTCCACTTT. It translates to CASNRLINSPLHF. The rearrangement joins TRBV6-5 to TRBJ1-6; no clear D gene. The V gene lost 7 bases and the J gene lost 6 bases, with 10 bases spanning the gap. The CDR3 has 13 residues. CDR1 MNHEY and CDR2 SVGAGI come from the germline V gene.

This chain joins TRBV9 and TRBJ2-5; 7 positions match TRBD1. The CDR3 length is 13 residues. Germline V gene lookup returns CDR1 SGDLS and CDR2 YYNGEE. J was trimmed by 6 bases and V by 3 bases; bases with no gene match: 5. CDR3 residues: CASSGQGVQTQYF. CDR3 coding DNA: TGTGCCAGCAGCGGACAGGGTGTACAGACCCAGTACTTC.

Comments on this clone: In the same sample, other DNA sequences code for this CDR3. The chain recombines TRBV3-1 (or the pseudogene TRBV3-2) with TRBJ1-1; no reliable D call. Trimming left V 0 bases short and J 7 bases short, with 3 bases between. The CDR3 length is 11 residues. Germline-derived CDR1 and CDR2 are LGHDT and YNNKEL (reference sequence). Here the CDR3 reads CASSQDSEAFF. The CDR3 bases are TGTGCCAGCAGCCAAGACAGTGAAGCTTTCTTT.

This chain links TRBV3-1 (or the pseudogene TRBV3-2) with TRBJ2-1; unclear D gene. V was shortened by 6 bases and J by 9 bases, with 15 bases between the two germline ends. There are 13 residues in the CDR3. Per the germline V gene, CDR1 is LGHDT and CDR2 is YNNKEL (reference sequence). In nucleotides, the CDR3 is TGTGCCAGCAGTCCGCCATTTTCGAGTGAGCAGTTCTTC. It translates to CASSPPFSSEQFF.

The chain has TRBV29-1 and TRBJ1-2, with a tentative D call TRBD1 (6 bases). V was pared by 6 bases and J by 4 bases, with 12 bases between. The V gene's germline CDR1 is SQVTM and CDR2 ANQGSEA. CDR3 length equals 12 residues. The DNA of the CDR3 is TGCAGCGTGGGAGGGGGATCCTATGGCTACACCTTC. Encoded protein: CSVGGGSYGYTF.

The CDR3 loop reads CSVEEANYGYTF. The CDR3 coding sequence is TGCAGCGTTGAAGAAGCCAACTATGGCTACACCTTC. J is TRBJ1-2 and V is TRBV29-1; D is undetermined. Trimming left V 0 bases short and J 2 bases short, with 4 bases between. Germline V gene lookup returns CDR1 SQVTM and CDR2 ANQGSEA. The CDR3 length is 12 residues.